This T cell receptor (beta chain) comes out of a study of shared clonotypes between healthy human individuals. As to this clone: A single base separates this from a much larger clone, so it may be a read error.

This CDR3 contains 14 residues. CDR1 and CDR2 (germline): GTSNPN, SVGIG (reference sequence). Repertoires were generated with immunoSEQ multiplex PCR, while TCRdb's copy carries only in-frame clones and drops some. The sample carries about 460,000 clones, roughly three quarters recorded once. The origin of this receptor is a woman aged 40 to 49 in good health. Some clones in this sample may be carry-over from other donors' samples. This rearrangement joins TRBV30 to TRBJ2-7, with TRBD2 matching over 10 bases. The sequenced material came from PBMCs. The CDR3 protein is CAWSVLAGSYERYF. Here the CDR3 DNA reads TGTGCCTGGAGTGTACTAGCGGGGTCCTACGAGCGGTACTTC.